A selection of T cell receptor beta chains follows, all from one sample in a study of molecular identifiers for immune sequencing clone quantification. From the PCR reads, TCRdb called clonotypes with MiXCR, one entry per CDR3 protein. The table lists under 600,000 distinct CDR3 sequences, 20% to 25% of them singletons. The sample consisted of naive CD8+ T cells from blood, with Jurkat cell RNA spiked in. The receptors derive from a human donor in good health. Some libraries in this study had Jurkat cell RNA spiked in. CDR3s leave out the opening cysteine and the closing phenylalanine or tryptophan.

TRBV6-5	ASSYDGTTGELF
TRBV3-1	ASSHPAGEHRNTIY
TRBV2	ASGKGPGEAF
TRBV5-6	ASSLDTETQETQY
TRBV7-9	ASSLVAVATDTQY
TRBV29-1	SVEEGGTGETQY
TRBV4-3	ASSQDRSGGAGN
TRBV29-1	SVPPRGGDTEAF
TRBV6-5	ASSYSRPGEQF
TRBV4-3	ASSQWRDSYDQY
TRBV7-9	ASSLNPIGPRDNSPLH
TRBV4-3	ASSREISGGASYNEQF
TRBV7-2	ASSLGLANSYNEQF
TRBV5-6	ASSPGGETTEAF
TRBV5-6	ASSSPPGQEQY
TRBV12-3/TRBV12-4	ASRGLATEQY
TRBV30	AWSDGFYGYT
TRBV20-1	SADPGPEGDLGETQY
TRBV27	ASSLRGRYEQY
TRBV5-4	ASSLRTGEGRF
TRBV5-6	ASSLARLGASVYDGTDTQY
TRBV5-8	ASSLPGQGQETQY
TRBV7-8	ASSLASGHQETQY
TRBV20-1	SAREWSNQETQY
TRBV27	ASSLKGSEAL
TRBV12-3/TRBV12-4	ASTLLTGEDQSQH
TRBV10-3	AISEADSYEQY
TRBV7-6	ASSWGQGGADTQY
TRBV12-3/TRBV12-4	ASSVDRGLSAGGTDTQY
TRBV7-9	ASSLGPGQGNTEAF
TRBV7-7	ASSLLGLGDNEQF
TRBV6-6	ASTSLNEKLF
TRBV20-1	SAADSGLAGGPGHGELF
TRBV7-2	ASSPLAGVETQY
TRBV7-9	ASSSGPLETQY
TRBV27	ASNTLGAHEKLF
TRBV21-1	ASSKSPRASRDRHNQPQH
TRBV6-2/TRBV6-3	ASSYHVGTSYEQY
TRBV9	ASSGTSGHSTDTQY
TRBV2	ASSDRALTSPPGELF
TRBV13	ASSLRAGGWNTEAF
TRBV25-1	ASSVGTGFYEQY
TRBV5-4	ASSLEEGAYGYT
TRBV30	AWNVQGNTEAF
TRBV27	ASSSARLGVGYSNQPQH
TRBV7-2	ASTMRLAGGGVGELF
TRBV5-4	ASSLWGESNQPQH
TRBV13	ASSFRDPGTEAF
TRBV24-1	ATSDPMGDYIQKNTGELF
TRBV13	ASSLGEGNSNHPQH
TRBV27	ASSLAGGPKEQY
TRBV12-3/TRBV12-4	ASRRGTSYEQY
TRBV7-2	ASSLGPGSTDTQY
TRBV28	ASEEMTGLDNSPLH
TRBV6-1	ASSEGFVGVVKY
TRBV27	ASSRIQGLSSYEQY
TRBV3-1	ASRLKGLSEQY
TRBV5-6	ASSLRSDNEQF
TRBV13	ASTLGTGEQY